Listed below are T cell receptor beta chains from one sample, sequenced in a study of blood T cell repertoires in COVID-19. Measured with immunoSEQ multiplex PCR; TCRdb has only the in-frame clones, and not every one. The sample holds about 120,000 clones; 75% to 90% are singletons and the top ten take about 18%. The sample was peripheral blood. The source of these receptors is a human donor with acute or convalescent COVID-19. The donor label of this sample is uncertain. The CDR3 runs from the conserved cysteine through the conserved F or W. Each record gives: J gene, V gene, clone size, D gene, CDR3 protein, CDR3 DNA. D genes are given only for firm matches. Some rows have no size entry. The others give once, few or many, or a class for an expanded clone.

TRBJ2-5	TRBV28	.	.	CASSAGLTQETQYF	TGTGCCAGCAGTGCAGGACTTACACAAGAGACCCAGTACTTC
TRBJ1-2	TRBV5-4	.	.	CASSFDRTGYTF	TGTGCCAGCAGCTTCGACAGGACCGGCTACACCTTC
TRBJ2-3	TRBV7-2	.	TRBD2	CASSFQRGGKDTQYF	TGTGCCAGCAGCTTTCAGCGGGGGGGAAAAGATACGCAGTATTTT
TRBJ1-5	TRBV6-2/TRBV6-3	once	TRBD1	CASSYQGQPNQPQHF	TGTGCCAGCAGTTACCAGGGACAGCCTAATCAGCCCCAGCATTTT
TRBJ2-3	TRBV19	.	.	CASSILATSTDTQYF	TGTGCCAGTAGTATCCTAGCGACTAGCACAGATACGCAGTATTTT
TRBJ1-5	TRBV25-1	.	.	CASSGTANQPQHF	TGTGCCAGCAGTGGGACAGCAAATCAGCCCCAGCATTTT
TRBJ2-1	TRBV19	.	.	CASSTGIAASYNEQFF	TGTGCCAGTAGTACTGGTATAGCGGCTTCCTACAATGAGCAGTTCTTC
TRBJ2-2	TRBV25-1	.	.	CASSEYQVTGELFF	TGTGCCAGCAGTGAATATCAGGTCACCGGGGAGCTGTTTTTT
TRBJ2-2	TRBV20-1	.	.	CSARDTGELFF	TGCAGTGCCCGTGACACCGGGGAGCTGTTTTTT
TRBJ2-1	TRBV6-5	.	.	CASSYLARGNYGEQFF	TGTGCCAGCAGTTATCTAGCGCGAGGTAACTACGGGGAGCAGTTCTTC
TRBJ1-2	TRBV7-9	.	TRBD1	CASRTVGAGTGDYGYTF	TGTGCCAGCAGAACGGTGGGGGCCGGGACAGGGGACTATGGCTACACCTTC
TRBJ2-5	TRBV5-5	.	.	CASSLNPSSRGQETQYF	TGTGCCAGCAGCTTGAATCCCTCTAGTCGGGGACAAGAGACCCAGTACTTC
TRBJ2-4	TRBV5-6	.	.	CASSSGGAGPKNIQYF	TGTGCCAGCAGCTCTGGGGGGGCAGGGCCCAAAAACATTCAGTACTTC
TRBJ1-1	TRBV28	.	TRBD1	CASSDTGGTEAFF	TGTGCCAGCAGTGATACAGGGGGCACTGAAGCTTTCTTT
TRBJ1-3	TRBV18	.	TRBD1	CASSPTGGGRLSGNTIYF	TGTGCCAGCTCACCGACAGGGGGCGGACGGCTTTCTGGAAACACCATATATTTT
TRBJ2-7	TRBV29-1	.	TRBD1	CSVESAGGSYEQYF	TGCAGCGTTGAATCGGCAGGGGGATCCTACGAGCAGTACTTC
TRBJ2-5	TRBV6-2/TRBV6-3	.	.	CASSYNSRGQETQYF	TGTGCCAGCAGTTACAACTCCAGGGGACAAGAGACCCAGTACTTC
TRBJ1-2	TRBV12-3/TRBV12-4	once	TRBD1	CASSSRGLRGYTF	TGTGCCAGCAGTTCCAGGGGGCTCCGGGGCTACACCTTC
TRBJ2-2	TRBV27	.	TRBD1	CASSLFGDRGRELFF	TGTGCCAGCAGTTTATTTGGGGACAGGGGCAGGGAGCTGTTTTTT
TRBJ1-6	TRBV7-9	.	.	CASSSTDGTPLHF	TGTGCCAGCAGCTCTACTGACGGGACACCCCTCCACTTT
TRBJ1-1	TRBV19	.	TRBD1	CASQPQGARSTEAFF	TGTGCCAGTCAACCTCAGGGGGCTCGGTCAACTGAAGCTTTCTTT
TRBJ1-2	TRBV28	.	TRBD1	CASRDRELSYGYTF	TGTGCCAGCCGGGACAGGGAACTGAGTTATGGCTACACCTTC
TRBJ1-1	TRBV7-3	.	.	CASSLIQATEAFF	TGTGCCAGCAGCTTGATCCAGGCAACTGAAGCTTTCTTT
TRBJ1-4	TRBV6-1	.	.	CASSDGEVLRGEKLFF	TGTGCCAGCAGTGACGGGGAAGTCCTGAGAGGTGAAAAACTGTTTTTT
TRBJ2-5	TRBV11-2	.	.	CASSLVPRGETQYF	TGTGCCAGCAGCTTAGTTCCCCGCGGGGAGACCCAGTACTTC
TRBJ1-2	TRBV6-5	.	TRBD1	CASTRTGWGNYGYTF	TGTGCCAGCACCCGGACAGGGTGGGGTAACTATGGCTACACCTTC
TRBJ2-1	TRBV9	.	TRBD2	CASSAGTSGPSYNEQFF	TGTGCCAGCAGCGCGGGGACTAGCGGGCCCTCCTACAATGAGCAGTTCTTC
TRBJ1-5	TRBV2	.	.	CASSEDGLSNQPQHF	TGTGCCAGCAGCGAGGACGGACTTAGCAATCAGCCCCAGCATTTT
TRBJ1-3	TRBV11-2	.	.	CASSRGWGVRDSGNTIYF	TGTGCCAGCAGCCGAGGTTGGGGGGTCAGAGACTCTGGAAACACCATATATTTT
TRBJ1-1	TRBV28	.	TRBD1	CASTQFGGQLTRAFF	TGTGCCAGCACCCAATTCGGGGGACAGCTCACGAGGGCTTTCTTT
TRBJ2-1	TRBV9	.	.	CASSETTRPSNEQFF	TGTGCCAGCAGCGAGACGACTAGACCCTCCAATGAGCAGTTCTTC
TRBJ2-3	TRBV3-1/TRBV3-2	once	TRBD2	CASSQVPPSGRADTQYF	TGTGCCAGCAGCCAAGTACCGCCTAGCGGGAGAGCAGATACGCAGTATTTT
TRBJ2-7	TRBV7-2	.	TRBD2	CASSNSGRAFYEQYF	TGTGCCAGCAGTAATAGCGGGAGGGCCTTCTACGAGCAGTACTTC
TRBJ2-5	TRBV19	.	.	CASSIDPAELYF	TGTGCCAGTAGTATAGACCCCGCCGAGTTGTACTTC
TRBJ1-2	TRBV6-6	.	TRBD1	CASSLSDRAGYGYTF	TGTGCCAGCAGTCTCTCCGACAGGGCGGGGTATGGCTACACCTTC
TRBJ1-5	TRBV28	.	.	CASSLGGLNQPQHF	TGTGCCAGCAGTTTAGGAGGACTCAATCAGCCCCAGCATTTT
TRBJ1-2	TRBV11-2	.	TRBD1	CASSLGPPTGGYGYTF	TGTGCCAGCAGCTTAGGGCCTCCGACAGGGGGCTATGGCTACACCTTC
TRBJ2-5	TRBV28	.	TRBD2	CASTLAGGPRETQYF	TGTGCCAGCACCTTAGCGGGGGGGCCTCGGGAGACCCAGTACTTC
TRBJ1-2	TRBV5-1	.	.	CASSVQSNYGYTF	TGCGCCAGCAGCGTACAGAGTAACTATGGCTACACCTTC
TRBJ1-1	TRBV28	.	TRBD1	CASSLDRGNTEAFF	TGTGCCAGCAGTTTGGACAGGGGAAACACTGAAGCTTTCTTT
TRBJ1-3	TRBV6-5	once	.	CASSSGEGRSGNTIYF	TGTGCCAGCAGTTCCGGGGAAGGAAGGTCTGGAAACACCATATATTTT
TRBJ2-1	TRBV29-1	.	.	CSAQLREDPYNEQFF	TGCAGCGCTCAACTGAGGGAGGACCCCTACAATGAGCAGTTCTTC
TRBJ1-6	TRBV18	.	TRBD1	CASSPYQGGNNSPLHF	TGTGCCAGCTCACCTTACCAGGGGGGAAATAATTCACCCCTCCACTTT
TRBJ2-3	TRBV7-3	.	TRBD2	CASSPGTSGGTQYF	TGTGCCAGCAGCCCGGGGACTAGCGGGGGAACGCAGTATTTT
TRBJ2-1	TRBV3-1/TRBV3-2	.	.	CASSQVRGEQFF	TGTGCCAGCAGCCAAGTGAGGGGGGAGCAGTTCTTC